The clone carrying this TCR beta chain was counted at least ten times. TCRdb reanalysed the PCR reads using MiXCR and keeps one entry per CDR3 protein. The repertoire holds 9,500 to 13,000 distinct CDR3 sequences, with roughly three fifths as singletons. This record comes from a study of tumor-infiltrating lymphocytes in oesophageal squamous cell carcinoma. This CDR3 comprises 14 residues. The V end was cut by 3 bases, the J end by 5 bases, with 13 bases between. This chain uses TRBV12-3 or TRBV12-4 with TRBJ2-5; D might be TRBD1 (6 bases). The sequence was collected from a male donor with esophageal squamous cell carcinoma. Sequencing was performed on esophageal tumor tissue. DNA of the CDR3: TGTGCCAGCAGTTTTGGGGACATCCGGGAGACCCAGTACTTC. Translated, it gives CASSFGDIRETQYF.